The rows below give T cell receptor beta chains drawn from one sample of a study of T cell repertoires in cytomegalovirus infection. TCRdb used MiXCR to reprocess the reads, holding one entry per CDR3 protein. Among hundreds of thousands of distinct CDR3 sequences listed, 30% to 35% were seen once. The antigens of these receptors remain unknown. This material consisted of cultured PBMCs, taken from culture after CMV antigen stimulation. Every receptor here comes from a human donor in good health (CMV status not recorded). Some clones in this sample may be carry-over from other donors' samples. Both conserved end residues are part of each CDR3. The order of the fields is D gene, V gene, clone size, J gene, CDR3 DNA, CDR3 protein. The D gene is left open where the match is weak. Some rows have no size entry. The others give once, few or many, or a class for an expanded clone.

D: -; V: TRBV12-3/TRBV12-4; size: -; J: TRBJ1-6; DNA: TGTGCCAACCCTTCCTGGGGACCGTATAATTCACCCCTCCACTTT; CDR3: CANPSWGPYNSPLHF
D: TRBD2; V: TRBV6-1; size: -; J: TRBJ2-3; DNA: TGTGCCAGCTTGCCTCTAGCGGGAGCAGCAGATACGCAGTATTTT; CDR3: CASLPLAGAADTQYF
D: -; V: TRBV20-1; size: -; J: TRBJ2-3; DNA: TGCAGTGCTCGGTACACAGGGACAGATACGCAGTATTTT; CDR3: CSARYTGTDTQYF
D: -; V: TRBV7-9; size: -; J: TRBJ1-5; DNA: TGTGCCAGCAGCGACGCAAGGACAGTCCCCTATCAGCCCCAGCATTTT; CDR3: CASSDARTVPYQPQHF
D: -; V: TRBV2; size: -; J: TRBJ1-2; DNA: TGTGCCAGCAGTACTCAGGACTATGGCTACACCTTC; CDR3: CASSTQDYGYTF
D: TRBD1; V: TRBV5-5; size: -; J: TRBJ2-7; DNA: TGTGCCAGCAGCGCTGGGACAGCCCTATTAGAGCAGTACTTC; CDR3: CASSAGTALLEQYF
D: -; V: TRBV6-1; size: -; J: TRBJ2-3; DNA: TGTGCCAGCAGAAGACCGACTGGGGGTGGGACTGATACGCAGTATTTT; CDR3: CASRRPTGGGTDTQYF
D: -; V: TRBV7-2; size: -; J: TRBJ1-2; DNA: TGTGCCAGCAGCGGGGGCACAGGGTGGGGAGGCTACACCTTC; CDR3: CASSGGTGWGGYTF
D: TRBD1; V: TRBV4-1; size: -; J: TRBJ2-7; DNA: TGCGCCAGCAGCCAAGATTGGGACAGGGTCTACGAGCAGTACTTC; CDR3: CASSQDWDRVYEQYF
D: -; V: TRBV12-3/TRBV12-4; size: -; J: TRBJ2-3; DNA: TGTGCCAGCAGTTTCACAGCAACAGATACGCAGTATTTT; CDR3: CASSFTATDTQYF
D: -; V: TRBV29-1; size: -; J: TRBJ2-3; DNA: TGCAGCGTTGAAATTTCGCAGGGCACGGATACGCAGTATTTT; CDR3: CSVEISQGTDTQYF
D: -; V: TRBV6-6; size: -; J: TRBJ2-5; DNA: TGTGCCAGCAGCTCATCCCTAGGGGAGACCCAGTACTTC; CDR3: CASSSSLGETQYF
D: -; V: TRBV2; size: many; J: TRBJ2-1; DNA: TGTGCCAGCACTATACTAGGGGGAAGCTCCTACAATGAGCAGTTCTTC; CDR3: CASTILGGSSYNEQFF
D: -; V: TRBV7-2; size: -; J: TRBJ1-5; DNA: TGTGCCAGCAGCTTAGATACCCCCTTTTATAGCAATCAGCCCCAGCATTTT; CDR3: CASSLDTPFYSNQPQHF
D: -; V: TRBV7-6; size: few; J: TRBJ1-2; DNA: TGTGCCAGCACCCTTGTGGGGGGCGCCTCCGATGGCTACACCTTC; CDR3: CASTLVGGASDGYTF
D: -; V: TRBV7-2; size: few; J: TRBJ2-1; DNA: TGTGCCAGCAGCTTAGCGCCGTCTGTCATTGAGCAGTTCTTC; CDR3: CASSLAPSVIEQFF
D: -; V: TRBV6-6; size: few; J: TRBJ2-2; DNA: TGTGCCAGCATGGGGGCGGGGGCCGGGGAGCTGTTTTTT; CDR3: CASMGAGAGELFF
D: -; V: TRBV15; size: once; J: TRBJ2-5; DNA: TGTGCCACCAGCAGGTCCAATCACCAAGAGACCCAGTACTTC; CDR3: CATSRSNHQETQYF
D: -; V: TRBV6-1; size: -; J: TRBJ1-2; DNA: TGTGCCAGCAGTGAGCGGGGCAGGGATTACTATGGCTACACCTTC; CDR3: CASSERGRDYYGYTF
D: TRBD1; V: TRBV7-2; size: many; J: TRBJ1-6; DNA: TGTGCCAGCAGCTCGGACAGGGGGTATTCACCCCTCCACTTT; CDR3: CASSSDRGYSPLHF
D: TRBD1; V: TRBV19; size: -; J: TRBJ1-1; DNA: TGTGCCAGTAGAACCGGGACAGGTAGGGGGAGAGACACTGAAGCTTTCTTT; CDR3: CASRTGTGRGRDTEAFF
D: -; V: TRBV11-2; size: -; J: TRBJ2-3; DNA: TGTGCCAGCAGCCCACGGACCCAACCGACTAGAGCAGATACGCAGTATTTT; CDR3: CASSPRTQPTRADTQYF
D: TRBD2; V: TRBV6-6; size: -; J: TRBJ2-5; DNA: TGTGCCAGCAGGGTGGGACTAGCGTTAGAGACCCAGTACTTC; CDR3: CASRVGLALETQYF
D: TRBD2; V: TRBV6-2/TRBV6-3; size: -; J: TRBJ2-5; DNA: TGTGCCAGCAGTACTCGGACTAGCGGGTTCGAAGAGACCCAGTACTTC; CDR3: CASSTRTSGFEETQYF
D: -; V: TRBV6-6; size: -; J: TRBJ2-1; DNA: TGTGCCACCACAAGGGCGGGAATCTCCCTCAATGAGCAGTTCTTC; CDR3: CATTRAGISLNEQFF
D: TRBD1; V: TRBV5-1; size: -; J: TRBJ1-1; DNA: TGCGCCAGCAGCATCACGGACAGGACGAACACTGAAGCTTTCTTT; CDR3: CASSITDRTNTEAFF
D: -; V: TRBV4-1; size: -; J: TRBJ2-2; DNA: TGCGCCAGCAGCCAAGTGCATGCGAACACCGGGGAGCTGTTTTTT; CDR3: CASSQVHANTGELFF
D: -; V: TRBV5-1; size: -; J: TRBJ1-2; DNA: TGCGCCAGCAGCTCACAGGAGCTGTCTGTCTATGGCTACACCTTC; CDR3: CASSSQELSVYGYTF
D: TRBD1; V: TRBV7-2; size: few; J: TRBJ1-2; DNA: TGTGCCAGCAGCGAAGGGGGCCGGGGGCAAGGCTACACCTTC; CDR3: CASSEGGRGQGYTF
D: -; V: TRBV11-3; size: -; J: TRBJ2-1; DNA: TGTGCCAGCAGCTTAGGAGCGGGCCCCCATGCGGATGAGCAGTTCTTC; CDR3: CASSLGAGPHADEQFF
D: TRBD2; V: TRBV12-3/TRBV12-4; size: few; J: TRBJ2-7; DNA: TGTGCCAGCAGTTTAGCAGCGGGGGGTTTCGAGCAGTACTTC; CDR3: CASSLAAGGFEQYF
D: -; V: TRBV7-2; size: -; J: TRBJ2-3; DNA: TGTGCCAGCACCAGAGAGTGGGAAGATACGCAGTATTTT; CDR3: CASTREWEDTQYF
D: TRBD1; V: TRBV5-4; size: few; J: TRBJ1-1; DNA: TGTGCCAGCAGCTGGGGGGGACAGGAGGGCACTGAAGCTTTCTTT; CDR3: CASSWGGQEGTEAFF
D: -; V: TRBV11-1; size: -; J: TRBJ2-7; DNA: TGTGCCAGCAGCTTAGGTCTGCAGGGCCTAGGCGAGCAGTACTTC; CDR3: CASSLGLQGLGEQYF
D: -; V: TRBV20-1; size: -; J: TRBJ1-6; DNA: TGCAGTGCTAGGGACCCGGTGGGGGGGATTAATTCACCCCTCCACTTT; CDR3: CSARDPVGGINSPLHF
D: -; V: TRBV28; size: -; J: TRBJ2-3; DNA: TGTGCCAGCAGTTCCCCGTCCCAGGGTACGGCGCAGTATTTT; CDR3: CASSSPSQGTAQYF
D: -; V: TRBV20-1; size: -; J: TRBJ2-1; DNA: TGCAGTGCTAGCGGGCACAGCTCCTACAATGAGCAGTTCTTC; CDR3: CSASGHSSYNEQFF
D: TRBD2; V: TRBV7-2; size: many; J: TRBJ2-3; DNA: TGTGCCAGCAGCTCCCGACTAGCGGAGCGCACAGATACGCAGTATTTT; CDR3: CASSSRLAERTDTQYF
D: TRBD2; V: TRBV19; size: once; J: TRBJ2-5; DNA: TGTGCCAGTAGTAGGGGACTAGCATCCGAAGGGACCCAGTACTTC; CDR3: CASSRGLASEGTQYF
D: TRBD1; V: TRBV6-5; size: -; J: TRBJ1-1; DNA: TGTGCCAGCAGCCCCGGACAGGTCATGAACACTGAAGCTTTCTTT; CDR3: CASSPGQVMNTEAFF
D: -; V: TRBV7-2; size: many; J: TRBJ2-4; DNA: TGTGCCAGCAGCTTAGATCCAACGGGGATCATTCAGTACTTC; CDR3: CASSLDPTGIIQYF
D: TRBD2; V: TRBV2; size: -; J: TRBJ2-1; DNA: TGTGCCAGCAGTCTCCTAGCGGTAGGTTACAATGAGCAGTTCTTC; CDR3: CASSLLAVGYNEQFF
D: -; V: TRBV4-1; size: -; J: TRBJ2-1; DNA: TGCGCCAGCAGCCAAGGAGGTCGAGGTTTGGGGGGTTTTGAGCAGTTCTTC; CDR3: CASSQGGRGLGGFEQFF
D: TRBD1; V: TRBV7-2; size: few; J: TRBJ2-7; DNA: TGTGCCAGCAGCCAGGGACAGGGTCTCTCCTACGAGCAGTACTTC; CDR3: CASSQGQGLSYEQYF
D: -; V: TRBV27; size: few; J: TRBJ1-2; DNA: TGTGCCAGCAGAGCCCCCGGGGGGCGCGTTGGGGGCTACACCTTC; CDR3: CASRAPGGRVGGYTF
D: -; V: TRBV7-9; size: few; J: TRBJ2-1; DNA: TGTGCCAGCAGCTTTTATAGTAGTGATGAGCAGTTCTTC; CDR3: CASSFYSSDEQFF
D: TRBD2; V: TRBV12-3/TRBV12-4; size: few; J: TRBJ2-1; DNA: TGTGCCAGCCCGGTTCATCTGGGACTAGTTGACAATGAGCAGTTCTTC; CDR3: CASPVHLGLVDNEQFF
D: -; V: TRBV5-6; size: -; J: TRBJ2-3; DNA: TGTGCCAGCAGCTTGGTTCGGGGCTGGGATACGCAGTATTTT; CDR3: CASSLVRGWDTQYF
D: -; V: TRBV2; size: -; J: TRBJ1-2; DNA: TGTGCCAGTCCCGGGACAAACCTTAACTATGGCTACACCTTC; CDR3: CASPGTNLNYGYTF
D: -; V: TRBV12-3/TRBV12-4; size: -; J: TRBJ2-5; DNA: TGTGCCAGCAACAGGGTGGGGCAAGAGACCCAGTACTTC; CDR3: CASNRVGQETQYF
D: -; V: TRBV14; size: -; J: TRBJ2-7; DNA: TGTGCCAGCAGCCAATGGACTACAAACGAGCAGTACTTC; CDR3: CASSQWTTNEQYF
D: TRBD1; V: TRBV2; size: -; J: TRBJ2-5; DNA: TGTGCCAGCACGTCAGGGGGTATGAGAGAGACCCAGTACTTC; CDR3: CASTSGGMRETQYF
D: TRBD2; V: TRBV7-2; size: many; J: TRBJ2-1; DNA: TGTGCCAGCAGAAGGACTAGCGACTACAATGAGCAGTTCTTC; CDR3: CASRRTSDYNEQFF
D: -; V: TRBV7-2; size: many; J: TRBJ2-1; DNA: TGTGCCAGCAGCCACAACAATGAGCAGTTCTTC; CDR3: CASSHNNEQFF
D: TRBD1; V: TRBV20-1; size: few; J: TRBJ1-5; DNA: TGCAGTGCTAGAGAAGACAGGGGGCAGGGGCCCCAGCATTTT; CDR3: CSAREDRGQGPQHF